The following is a TCR beta chain sequence with its context. The antigen is unknown. The V end was cut by 6 bases, the J end by 5 bases, with 17 bases between. CDR3 length equals 14 residues. Germline V lookup: CDR1 MNHNS, CDR2 SASEGT. It was with 60 Vbeta and 13 Jbeta primers that the PCR ran. Here immunoSEQ multiplex PCR was the method, and the copy in TCRdb shows in-frame clones only, minus some. The sample consists of some 90,000 clones, 75% to 80% of them appearing once. This record belongs to a study of cytomegalovirus exposure and HLA in healthy donors. Study-level points and caveats: Within a later analysis, the majority of CMV-associated TCR beta chains appeared HLA-restricted. Donor immune exposure was known only as CMV serostatus.

The source material was PBMCs. The sequence was obtained from a female donor in good health and CMV-seronegative. The chain has TRBV6-1 and TRBJ2-7, with D tentatively TRBD1 (6 bases). The CDR3 DNA follows: TGTGCCAGCAGGGGACCGGGACAAAGCAACGAGCAGTACTTC. The encoded protein is CASRGPGQSNEQYF.